This TCR beta chain emerged from a study of T cells after yellow fever vaccination. This clonotype was detected only a few times. What it binds is unknown. Trimming shortened V by 0 bases and J by 3 bases, and 10 bases separated the two germline ends. The germline gives CDR1 SGHRS, CDR2 YFSETQ. This CDR3 comprises 15 residues. TCRdb ran MiXCR on the 5' RACE reads and lists one entry per CDR3 protein. Here the sample spans about 340,000 distinct CDR3 sequences, 8.5% to 10% being singletons. Whole-study results and caveats: Among primary-vaccination clones, most reappeared after the booster, at about 95% for CD4 and roughly 88% for CD8.

The sequencing here drew on PBMCs, taken on the day of the first yellow fever vaccination. This receptor was obtained from a man aged 18-30 years who received the YFV17D yellow fever vaccine. This sequence joins TRBV5-1 and TRBJ2-4; a weak D match, TRBD1 (6 bases). CDR3 bases: TGCGCCAGCAGCTTGGCAGGGGTCCACAAAAACATTCAGTACTTC. Translated: CASSLAGVHKNIQYF.